This TCR beta chain was identified during a study of blood T cell repertoires in COVID-19. As for the study in general: Whether acute or convalescent, the COVID-19 samples came from the United States, Italy and Spain. In each case, the material was cDNA or gDNA derived from T cells, B-cell-depleted T cells, or PBMCs.

The V gene's germline CDR1 is SGHRS and CDR2 YFSETQ. The CDR3 runs 13 residues. Trimming removed 5 bases from V and 6 bases from J, with 15 bases in between. As processed by the authors: Amplification with reference gene primers provided the estimates of nucleated cell counts. Profiled with immunoSEQ multiplex PCR; TCRdb holds only in-frame clones, not every one. That table gives V, J and clone size, and the DNA gave D and trimming. This sample has roughly 200,000 clones; around 80% occur once, and the top ten carry roughly 8.6%. V is TRBV5-1 and J is TRBJ2-7, with a possible D match to TRBD1 (6 bases). The sequenced sample consisted of peripheral blood. The TCR was taken from a man aged 35 to 55 with active or convalescent COVID-19. The CDR3 sequence is CASRAEFRGEQYF. DNA of the CDR3: TGCGCCAGCAGGGCCGAGTTCAGGGGCGAGCAGTACTTC.